The sequence of this T cell receptor (beta chain) was determined in a study of graft-versus-host responses after intestinal transplantation. Study outcomes and limitations: Association was observed between peak circulating GvH clone levels and early post-transplant HvG declines.

This clone showed up just once. No antigen is known for it. Assay used: immunoSEQ multiplex PCR; TCRdb lists only in-frame clones, some missing. Of about 70,000 clones in the sample, 90% were seen once. The germline V gene encodes CDR1 SEHNR and CDR2 FQNEAQ (reference sequence). Germline trimming cut 9 bases from V and 4 bases from J; bases unmatched to any gene: 11. This CDR3 region has 14 residues. This receptor was obtained from a human donor who received an intestinal transplant. The chain recombines TRBV7-9 with TRBJ1-1, with 7 bases identical to TRBD1. Source: unstimulated CD8+ T cells sorted from spleen or lymph node cells, taken before intestinal transplant. Here the CDR3 DNA reads TGTGCCAGTCCCCTTACAGGGGATGGCACTGAAGCTTTCTTT. Translated, it gives CASPLTGDGTEAFF.